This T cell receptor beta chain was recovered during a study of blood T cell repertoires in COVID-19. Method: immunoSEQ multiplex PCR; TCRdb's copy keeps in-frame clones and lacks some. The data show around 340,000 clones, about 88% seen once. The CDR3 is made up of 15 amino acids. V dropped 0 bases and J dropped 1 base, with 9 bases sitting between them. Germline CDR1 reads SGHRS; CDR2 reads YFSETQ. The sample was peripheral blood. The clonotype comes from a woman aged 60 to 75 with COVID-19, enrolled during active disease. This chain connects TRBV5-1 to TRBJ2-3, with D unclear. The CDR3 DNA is TGCGCCAGCAGCTTGGGAGATCCCGGCACAGATACGCAGTATTTT. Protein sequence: CASSLGDPGTDTQYF.